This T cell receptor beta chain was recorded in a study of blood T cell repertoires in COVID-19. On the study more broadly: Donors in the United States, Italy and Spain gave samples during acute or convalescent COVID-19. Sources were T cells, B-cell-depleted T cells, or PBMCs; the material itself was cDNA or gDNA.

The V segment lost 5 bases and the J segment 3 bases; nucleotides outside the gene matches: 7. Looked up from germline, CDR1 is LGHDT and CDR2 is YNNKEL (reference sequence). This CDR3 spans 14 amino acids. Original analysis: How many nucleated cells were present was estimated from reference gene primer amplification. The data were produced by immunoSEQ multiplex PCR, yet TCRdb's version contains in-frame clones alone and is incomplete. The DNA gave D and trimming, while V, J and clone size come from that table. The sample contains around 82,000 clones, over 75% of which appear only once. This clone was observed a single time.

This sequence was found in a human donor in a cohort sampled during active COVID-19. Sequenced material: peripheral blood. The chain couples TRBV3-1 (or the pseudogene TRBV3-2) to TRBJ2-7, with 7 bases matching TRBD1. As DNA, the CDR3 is TGTGCCAGCAGCGACAGGGTCAGTGTCTACGAGCAGTACTTC. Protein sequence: CASSDRVSVYEQYF.